Listed below are T cell receptor beta chains from one sample, sequenced in a study of identical twins. In TCRdb, the 5' RACE reads were re-called with MiXCR into one record per CDR3 protein. There are 400,000 to 500,000 distinct CDR3 sequences in the sample; approximately 17% occur only once, and 12% lies in the top ten. The sequencing input was naive T cells sorted from blood. The receptors shown here come from a man aged 45-60 years in good health. CDR3s include the opening cysteine and the closing phenylalanine or tryptophan. A D gene is named only where the DNA matches it firmly. Size is omitted from some rows. Given values are once, few, many or a class for expanded clones.

clone size	V gene	D gene	J gene	CDR3 DNA	CDR3 protein
many	TRBV7-2	TRBD2	TRBJ2-3	TGTGCCAGCAGCTTAGTTATAGCGGGAGCAGTGGGGGATACGCAGTATTTT	CASSLVIAGAVGDTQYF
NA	TRBV23-1	TRBD1	TRBJ2-7	TGCGCCAGCAGTCGGGACAGGGACCACGAGCAGTACTTC	CASSRDRDHEQYF
NA	TRBV7-6	NA	TRBJ2-1	TGTGCCAGCAGCCCGGGAGGGACAGTATACAATGAGCAGTTCTTC	CASSPGGTVYNEQFF
many	TRBV6-2/TRBV6-3	NA	TRBJ1-1	TGTGCCAGCAGAAACATGGAGAGAGCTTTCTTT	CASRNMERAFF
NA	TRBV29-1	NA	TRBJ2-3	TGCAACCCCGGAGGGCCGACTAATACGCAGTATTTT	CNPGGPTNTQYF
many	TRBV20-1	NA	TRBJ2-7	TGCAGTGCTAGAGAGTTGGCTAGCGACCCCTACGAGCAGTACTTC	CSARELASDPYEQYF
few	TRBV10-3	NA	TRBJ2-3	TGTGCCATCAGCGAGGCGACGATGCATTTT	CAISEATMHF
few	TRBV11-3	TRBD1	TRBJ2-3	TGTGCCAGCAGCGTAGTAGGGGGCCGTACGCAGTATTTT	CASSVVGGRTQYF
many	TRBV27	TRBD2	TRBJ2-7	TGTGCCAGCAGTTTAAGGGAGGGCTACGAGCAGTACTTC	CASSLREGYEQYF
few	TRBV19	NA	TRBJ2-3	TGTGCCAGTAGTATCCGGGACCGATCTAGCACAGATACGCAGTATTTT	CASSIRDRSSTDTQYF
few	TRBV24-1	NA	TRBJ2-3	TGTGCCACCAGTGATTTGAGGGGCACAGATACGCAGTATTTT	CATSDLRGTDTQYF
few	TRBV29-1	TRBD2	TRBJ2-7	TGCAGCGCCGGACTAGACGGCGAGCAGTACTTC	CSAGLDGEQYF
many	TRBV29-1	TRBD2	TRBJ2-5	TGCAGCGTTGGAGGACTAGCGGGAGGACAAGAGACCCAGTACTTC	CSVGGLAGGQETQYF
NA	TRBV4-3	TRBD1	TRBJ2-2	TGCGCCAGCAGCCAAGAATGGGGACAGGGTCACGGGGAGCTGTTTTTT	CASSQEWGQGHGELFF
NA	TRBV20-1	NA	TRBJ2-3	TGCAGCAGCTCCAAGGACATAAGCACAGATACGCAGTATTTT	CSSSKDISTDTQYF
few	TRBV12-3/TRBV12-4	NA	TRBJ1-5	TGTGCCAGCAGTGGCCAGTCCGGGCAGCCCCAGCATTTT	CASSGQSGQPQHF
NA	TRBV13	NA	TRBJ2-5	TGTGCCAGCAGCTTAGGTGGCCCCAAGAAGGGTCAAGAGACCCAGTACTTC	CASSLGGPKKGQETQYF
NA	TRBV20-1	NA	TRBJ2-1	TGCAGTGCTAGACACTGGGACTACAATGAGCAGTTCTTC	CSARHWDYNEQFF
few	TRBV19	NA	TRBJ2-1	TGTGCCAGTGGCCTAGGGGAGAATTACAATGAGCAGTTCTTC	CASGLGENYNEQFF
few	TRBV12-3/TRBV12-4	NA	TRBJ2-3	TGTGCCAGCAGTTCCCCCGGGCACCGAGGGACAGATACGCAGTATTTT	CASSSPGHRGTDTQYF
many	TRBV11-2	NA	TRBJ2-5	TGTGCCAGCAGCTTAATTTCTGACAGAAGAGGGACCCAGTACTTC	CASSLISDRRGTQYF
few	TRBV12-3/TRBV12-4	NA	TRBJ2-2	TGTGCCAGCAGTTTGTATCGAAGCGAGAACACCGGGGAGCTGTTTTTT	CASSLYRSENTGELFF
NA	TRBV7-9	TRBD2	TRBJ2-1	TGTGCCAGCAGCTTAGCCCGGACTAGCGGGAGTGAGGATGAGCAGTTCTTC	CASSLARTSGSEDEQFF
few	TRBV5-1	NA	TRBJ2-3	TGCGCCAGCAGCTTGGCCTGGGGAGGCGGCACAGATACGCAGTATTTT	CASSLAWGGGTDTQYF
NA	TRBV4-1	TRBD1	TRBJ2-5	TGCGCCAGCAGCCCCCAGGTCGGGACAGGGAGAGGAGAGACCCAGTACTTC	CASSPQVGTGRGETQYF
many	TRBV5-1	TRBD1	TRBJ2-2	TGCGCCAGCAGCTTGACAGGGGCGAACACCGGGGAGCTGTTTTTT	CASSLTGANTGELFF
NA	TRBV4-3	TRBD1	TRBJ2-7	TGCGCCAGCAGCCACATAATTCGGACAGGTCAGCACTCCTACGAGCAGTACTTC	CASSHIIRTGQHSYEQYF
many	TRBV7-8	NA	TRBJ2-5	TGTGCCAGCATAGGCGTGTCGGAGACCCAGTACTTC	CASIGVSETQYF
NA	TRBV5-1	NA	TRBJ1-2	TGCGCCAGCAGCCTTGGGAACAGGGCGAACTATGGCTACACCTTC	CASSLGNRANYGYTF
many	TRBV28	NA	TRBJ2-7	TGTGCCAGCAGTTTTCCGGGACGAGAAGTATACGAGCAGTACTTC	CASSFPGREVYEQYF
many	TRBV6-2/TRBV6-3	TRBD2	TRBJ2-2	TGTGCCAGCCGGGGGGGAAACACCGGGGAGCTGTTTTTT	CASRGGNTGELFF
NA	TRBV5-7	TRBD1	TRBJ1-1	TGTGCCAGCAGCGGTCAGGGGGCTTGGGGTTTGAACACTGAAGCTTTCTTT	CASSGQGAWGLNTEAFF
NA	TRBV6-2/TRBV6-3	NA	TRBJ2-2	TGTGCCAGCAGCCAGGGGTTCTACGCCGGGGAGCTGTTTTTT	CASSQGFYAGELFF
NA	TRBV6-2/TRBV6-3	TRBD1	TRBJ2-7	TGTGCCAGCAGTTACGGGGGACAGGCAACTTCCTACGAGCAGTACTTC	CASSYGGQATSYEQYF
NA	TRBV12-3/TRBV12-4	TRBD1	TRBJ2-7	TGTGCCAGCAGCCTTACAGCGACAGGGTGGGACGAGCAGTACTTC	CASSLTATGWDEQYF
many	TRBV29-1	NA	TRBJ2-6	TGCAGCGTTCAAGGGGCCGGGGCCAACGTCCTGACTTTC	CSVQGAGANVLTF
NA	TRBV4-3	NA	TRBJ2-2	TGCGCCAGCAGCCAAGATCGGCGGAGCACCGGGGAGCTGTTTTTT	CASSQDRRSTGELFF
many	TRBV7-9	TRBD2	TRBJ2-2	TGCCTCCTTAGCGGGGGCTTGACCGGGGAGCTGTTTTTT	CLLSGGLTGELFF
NA	TRBV19	NA	TRBJ1-1	TGTGCCAGTAAACGGGACTTCGACACTGAAGCTTTCTTT	CASKRDFDTEAFF
many	TRBV18	TRBD2	TRBJ2-7	TGTGCCAGCTCACGCGGGACTAGCGGGGATATGACCTACGAGCAGTACTTC	CASSRGTSGDMTYEQYF
many	TRBV7-9	NA	TRBJ2-5	TGTGCCAGCAGCCGTCTCGAAGTTCGAGCAGGGGAGACCCAGTACTTC	CASSRLEVRAGETQYF
few	TRBV20-1	TRBD2	TRBJ2-7	TGCAGTGCAATAGCGGGAGGCGAGCAGTACTTC	CSAIAGGEQYF
NA	TRBV6-2/TRBV6-3	TRBD1	TRBJ2-7	TGTGCCAGCAGGCCCGGGACAGGGTCCTACGAGCAGTACTTC	CASRPGTGSYEQYF
NA	TRBV29-1	TRBD1	TRBJ2-7	TGCAGCGCCCAGGGGGCCTCCTACGAGCAGTACTTC	CSAQGASYEQYF
many	TRBV20-1	TRBD1	TRBJ2-1	TGCAGTGCTAGAGATCCCGGGACAGGGAGCAATGAGCAGTTCTTC	CSARDPGTGSNEQFF
few	TRBV29-1	TRBD1	TRBJ1-1	TGCAGCGTTGACCCGGGACAGGGCCTGAACACTGAAGCTTTCTTT	CSVDPGQGLNTEAFF
many	TRBV12-3/TRBV12-4	TRBD1	TRBJ2-3	TGTGCCAGCAGCCAAGACAGGGGTACGCAGTATTTT	CASSQDRGTQYF
NA	TRBV18	NA	TRBJ2-7	TGTGCCAGCTCACCACCAGGACTTTTCTCCTACGAGCAGTACTTC	CASSPPGLFSYEQYF
once	TRBV7-9	NA	TRBJ2-1	TGTGCCAGCAGCCTAATCGGGAGTCTCAATGAGCAGTTCTTC	CASSLIGSLNEQFF
NA	TRBV28	TRBD1	TRBJ2-6	TGTGCCAGCAGCATGAGGACAGGGGGCCCCTCTGGGGCCAACGTCCTGACTTTC	CASSMRTGGPSGANVLTF
few	TRBV13	NA	TRBJ2-7	TGTGCCAGCAGAAAGGGCAGGGTCCCCTACGAGCAGTACTTC	CASRKGRVPYEQYF
NA	TRBV5-5	NA	TRBJ1-1	TGTGCCAGCAGCTTTCCGGGCCCAGCTGAAGCTTTCTTT	CASSFPGPAEAFF
NA	TRBV4-1	TRBD1	TRBJ2-3	TGCGCCAGCAGCCGCAGACAGGGTAGCACAGATACGCAGTATTTT	CASSRRQGSTDTQYF
few	TRBV6-1	NA	TRBJ2-7	TGTGCCAGCAGTGAGTGGGGCTCCTACGAGCAGTACTTC	CASSEWGSYEQYF
many	TRBV6-1	NA	TRBJ2-1	TGTGCCAGCAGACTAACGCCACAGGGAGACGTCAATGAGCAGTTCTTC	CASRLTPQGDVNEQFF
NA	TRBV6-5	TRBD1	TRBJ2-7	TGTGCCAGCAGTTCGCAGGGGGCTTTCGACGAGCAGTACTTC	CASSSQGAFDEQYF
many	TRBV14	TRBD2	TRBJ2-1	TGTGCCAGCAGCCAAGAACTGCGGGGGACGTCCAATGAGCAGTTCTTC	CASSQELRGTSNEQFF